This record concerns one T cell receptor (beta chain) sequence. Its antigen is unknown. A read error may account for a junction end that differs from germline. The germline gives CDR1 LGHNA, CDR2 YSLEER. The CDR3 contains 14 residues. The PCR contained 60 Vbeta and 13 Jbeta primers. TCRdb keeps only in-frame clones here, not all; method: immunoSEQ multiplex PCR. Altogether some 150,000 clones are present, about 9.1% being singletons, with the ten largest covering 6.5% to 8.5%. The data are from a study of cytomegalovirus exposure and HLA in healthy donors. Points from the study as a whole: Of the V segments, some could not be distinguished, including TRBV6-2 and TRBV6-3, and were excluded. Later on, an analysis tied around 17,000 TCR beta sequences to HLA alleles at 0.05 false discovery rate. A cluster of highly shared sequence variants was likely a sequencing artifact.

The sequenced sample was PBMCs. This receptor was obtained from a woman in her 40s in good health and CMV-seropositive. The chain is built from TRBV4-3 and TRBJ1-2; no firm D call. CDR3 in amino acids: CASSQDSRFYDYTF. CDR3 DNA: TGCGCCAGCAGCCAAGATTCCAGGTTCTATGACTACACCTTC.